This entry lists 32 T cell receptor beta chains sequenced from one sample in a study of shared clonotypes between healthy human individuals. Generated by immunoSEQ multiplex PCR, the TCRdb table keeps only in-frame clones and is missing some. The table includes about 2.1 million clones, approximately 94% detected once. CD8 cells classed as naive were CD45RO-negative and positively selected for CCR7, excluding terminally differentiated effector memory CD45RA+ cells. Source material: naive CD8+ T cells from PBMCs. The source of these receptors is a man younger than 35 in good health. Some clones in this sample may be carry-over from other donors' samples.

The V and J genes are TRBV4-1 and TRBJ1-5; a weak D match, TRBD1 (5 bases). CDR1 is MGHRA, CDR2 YSYEKL, per germline. The CDR3 has 13 amino acids. The ends were cut back, 3 bases at V and 2 bases at J, with 5 bases in the middle. Written as DNA, the CDR3 is TGCGCCAGCAGCCACAGGGGCAATCAGCCCCAGCATTTT. This gives the protein CASSHRGNQPQHF.

The J gene is TRBJ2-5, the V gene TRBV7-7, with a weak D call TRBD1 (6 bases). Germline V CDR1 and CDR2: SSHAT, FNYEAQ (reference sequence). The CDR3 spans 14 residues. Trimming shortened V by 6 bases and J by 5 bases, and 16 bases separated the two germline ends. The CDR3 is CASSYRVVDETQYF. CDR3 bases: TGTGCCAGCAGTTACAGGGTGGTCGATGAGACCCAGTACTTC.

A note on this clone: Distinct nucleotide sequences in the sample also encode this CDR3. This chain joins TRBV7-3 and TRBJ2-2; D gene uncertain. Trimming took 1 base from V and 4 from J, leaving 1 base between them. The germline gives CDR1 SGHTA, CDR2 FQGTGA. The CDR3 extends over 12 amino acids. CDR3 DNA sequence: TGTGCCAGCAGCTTAATCACCGGGGAGCTGTTTTTT. This gives the protein CASSLITGELFF. The full variable domain, its missing parts supplied by reference TRBV7-3 and TRBJ2-2, is GAGVSQTPSNKVTEKGKYVELRCDPISGHTALYWYRQSLGQGPEFLIYFQGTGAADDSGLPNDRFFAVRPEGSVSTLKIQRTERGDSAVYLCASSLITGELFFGEGSRLTVL.

The chain uses TRBV19 and TRBJ1-3, with D hard to call. CDR3 size: 17 residues. In germline, CDR1 is LNHDA, CDR2 SQIVND (reference sequence). V was clipped by 5 bases and J by 0 bases, with 17 bases between them. The DNA for the CDR3 is TGTGCCAGTAGTCTCAATTATTGGGGAAGCTCTGGAAACACCATATATTTT. Amino acid sequence: CASSLNYWGSSGNTIYF.

The rearrangement joins TRBV19 to TRBJ1-2; maybe TRBD1 (5 bases). Trimming stripped 6 bases from V and 4 bases from J, with 15 bases between. The CDR3 runs 14 residues. Per the germline V gene, CDR1 is LNHDA and CDR2 is SQIVND (reference sequence). CDR3 protein: CASSPAGPLYGYTF. The CDR3 DNA sequence: TGTGCCAGTAGCCCCGCAGGGCCCCTCTATGGCTACACCTTC.

The chain carries TRBV7-8 and TRBJ2-1, with D possibly matching TRBD2 (6 bases). V lost 0 bases, J lost 6 bases, and 9 bases lay in between. The CDR3 loop spans 14 amino acids. Germline CDR1 is SGHVS and CDR2 is FQNEAQ. CDR3 amino acids: CASSLAGGRNEQFF. CDR3 coding DNA: TGTGCCAGCAGCTTAGCGGGAGGCCGCAATGAGCAGTTCTTC.

The J gene is TRBJ2-7, the V gene TRBV6-6, with 13 bases identical to TRBD2. Looked up from germline, CDR1 is MNHNY and CDR2 is SVGAGI (reference sequence). The CDR3 length is 16 residues. Germline trimming cut 4 bases from V and 3 bases from J; bases unmatched to any gene: 6. This CDR3 is CASSWETSGRHYEQYF. The CDR3 DNA is TGTGCCAGCAGTTGGGAGACTAGCGGGAGGCACTACGAGCAGTACTTC.

This clone was seen only a few times. The V and J genes are TRBV5-1 and TRBJ1-1; tentatively, D is TRBD1 (6 bases). Germline CDR1 SGHRS, CDR2 YFSETQ. CDR3 length: 13 amino acids. Trimming shortened V by 4 bases and J by 8 bases, and 15 bases separated the two germline ends. The CDR3 bases are TGCGCCAGCAGCGGTGCCGGGACACAAGAAGCTTTCTTT. Protein: CASSGAGTQEAFF.

The CDR3 nucleotides read TGTGCCAGCAGTTTTAGTGGGAGGGCAGATACGCAGTATTTT. This translates into CASSFSGRADTQYF. The chain recombines TRBV28 with TRBJ2-3; 7 nucleotides match TRBD2. With 3 bases clipped from V and 4 bases from J, the junction kept 4 bases outside the gene matches. The germline gives CDR1 MDHEN, CDR2 SYDVKM. CDR3 length equals 14 residues.

In its sample, this clone was seen once. The chain recombines TRBV7-2 with TRBJ2-3; D call uncertain. The V and J ends lost 5 bases and 2 bases respectively, with 8 bases between them. The germline V gene encodes CDR1 SGHTA and CDR2 FQGNSA. This CDR3 region has 13 residues. The CDR3 DNA reads as TGTGCCAGCAGCGAAACTAACACAGATACGCAGTATTTT. Translating it yields CASSETNTDTQYF.

The chain combines TRBV2 with TRBJ2-7; D is perhaps TRBD2 (5 bases). Germline values: CDR1 SNHLY, CDR2 FYNNEI. The length of the CDR3 is 13 residues. V lost 5 bases, J lost 3 bases, and 11 bases lay in between. The CDR3 coding sequence is TGTGCCAGCAGTCTGGGAGAGAACTACGAGCAGTACTTC. As protein: CASSLGENYEQYF.

V and J are TRBV6-1 and TRBJ2-7; 10 bases match TRBD2. CDR3 length: 14 residues. Unmatched junction bases numbered 5, after V lost 0 bases and J lost 9 bases. CDR1 and CDR2 (germline): MNHNS, SASEGT. The CDR3 is CASSEAPSGSGQYF. In DNA, the CDR3 is TGTGCCAGCAGTGAAGCTCCTAGCGGGAGTGGGCAGTACTTC.

The CDR3 spells CASSFTPSFPNYGYTF. The CDR3 DNA reads TGTGCCAGCAGTTTCACGCCCTCGTTCCCTAACTATGGCTACACCTTC. This chain links TRBV6-6 with TRBJ1-2; D is uncertain. In germline, CDR1 is MNHNY, CDR2 SVGAGI (reference sequence). Trimming removed 4 bases from V and 0 bases from J, with 15 bases in between. The CDR3 is 16 amino acids.

This clone was seen a single time. The rearrangement joins TRBV29-1 to TRBJ2-1; D perhaps matches TRBD1 (6 bases). The CDR3 has 15 residues. Germline V gene data show CDR1 as SQVTM and CDR2 as ANQGSEA. V was pared by 3 bases and J by 8 bases, with 20 bases between. In nucleotides, the CDR3 is TGCAGCGTTGACCCCCAGGGGATAAGGGTCGATGAGCAGTTCTTC. It codes for CSVDPQGIRVDEQFF.

V usage is TRBV5-3 and J usage is TRBJ2-2; D is undetermined. TRBV5-3 has ORF status, its function being uncertain. CDR3 length equals 18 residues. Trimming left V 2 bases short and J 3 bases short, with 20 bases between. The CDR3 reads CARSFAEFLHPHTGELFF. The CDR3 DNA reads TGTGCCAGAAGCTTCGCAGAGTTCCTACACCCACACACCGGGGAGCTGTTTTTT.

The rearrangement uses TRBV2 and TRBJ1-2; 8 bases match TRBD1. This CDR3 region has 19 residues. V dropped 7 bases and J dropped 0; count of bases not matched to a gene: 19. CDR1 SNHLY and CDR2 FYNNEI come from the germline V gene. The CDR3 DNA reads as TGTGCCAGCATCCGCCTCAGGACAGGGAGCCAATTTTCTAACTATGGCTACACCTTC. The encoded protein is CASIRLRTGSQFSNYGYTF.

Written as DNA, the CDR3 is TGTGCCAGCAGTGAAGGCTATGGAGGGGAAGCTTTCTTT. The encoded protein is CASSEGYGGEAFF. J is TRBJ1-1 and V is TRBV25-1; D ambiguous. CDR1 is MGHDK, CDR2 SYGVNS, per germline. This CDR3 is built from 13 residues. V gave up 2 bases and J gave up 8 bases, with 12 bases separating them.

This sequence joins TRBV27 and TRBJ1-1, with TRBD1 matching over 8 bases. Germline CDR1 is MNHEY and CDR2 is SMNVEV (reference sequence). Trimming took 4 bases from V and 5 from J; bases not matched to a gene: 9. CDR3 length: 15 amino acids. CDR3 residues: CASSSDRGGGTEAFF. CDR3 DNA: TGTGCCAGCAGTTCCGACAGGGGCGGGGGTACTGAAGCTTTCTTT.

The chain combines TRBV9 with TRBJ2-1; no clear D gene. The germline CDR1 and CDR2 sequences are SGDLS and YYNGEE. Trimming took 0 bases from V and 0 from J, leaving 7 bases between them. The length of the CDR3 is 15 residues. CDR3 residues: CASSVGLNSYNEQFF. The CDR3 DNA reads TGTGCCAGCAGCGTAGGTTTGAACTCCTACAATGAGCAGTTCTTC. Using reference TRBV9 and TRBJ2-1 for the parts outside the CDR3, the full variable domain is DSGVTQTPKHLITATGQRVTLRCSPRSGDLSVYWYQQSLDQGLQFLIQYYNGEERAKGNILERFSAQQFPDLHSELNLSSLELGDSALYFCASSVGLNSYNEQFFGPGTRLTVL.

The rearrangement uses TRBV6-1 and TRBJ2-3; possible D gene TRBD1, 6 bases. This CDR3 comprises 14 residues. With 5 bases removed from V and 5 bases from J, the gap between germline ends came to 14 bases. Germline V gene lookup returns CDR1 MNHNS and CDR2 SASEGT. The CDR3 sequence: CASSPPGVGDTQYF. The CDR3 DNA follows: TGTGCCAGCAGTCCCCCAGGGGTTGGAGATACGCAGTATTTT.

The V call is TRBV4-1, the J call TRBJ2-7; D is perhaps TRBD1 (5 bases). The germline V and J ends were trimmed by 2 bases and 1 base, with 9 bases remaining between them. There are 14 residues in the CDR3. In germline, CDR1 is MGHRA, CDR2 YSYEKL. CDR3 loop: CASSQTGKSYEQYF. The CDR3 nucleotides are TGCGCCAGCAGCCAAACAGGAAAGTCCTACGAGCAGTACTTC.

As to this clone: In the same sample, other DNA sequences code for this CDR3. This chain connects TRBV5-1 to TRBJ2-7; 11 bases are a match to TRBD1. V trimming: 4 bases; J trimming: 3 bases; junction bases outside the gene matches: 3. This CDR3 is 14 amino acids long. Germline assignment: CDR1 SGHRS and CDR2 YFSETQ. The CDR3 DNA sequence: TGCGCCAGCAGCCTCGGGACAGGGGGCTACGAGCAGTACTTC. As protein: CASSLGTGGYEQYF.

This rearrangement joins TRBV19 to TRBJ1-1; the D gene is possibly TRBD1 (5 bases). CDR3 length equals 14 residues. Germline V CDR1 and CDR2: LNHDA, SQIVND (reference sequence). V was clipped by 10 bases and J by 4 bases, with 19 bases between them. CDR3 bases: TGTGCCATCTCGGGACGTCTGGGGTCCACTGAAGCTTTCTTT. Protein sequence: CAISGRLGSTEAFF.

The chain carries TRBV7-9 and TRBJ1-2; D gene uncertain. V lost 3 bases and J lost 2, with 10 bases in between. Germline V lookup: CDR1 SEHNR, CDR2 FQNEAQ (reference sequence). The CDR3 covers 14 residues. The CDR3 loop is CASSFPSANYGYTF. For the CDR3, the DNA is TGTGCCAGCAGCTTCCCCAGCGCCAACTATGGCTACACCTTC.

The V call is TRBV2, the J call TRBJ1-2; D is unresolved. The CDR3 covers 13 residues. V dropped 4 bases and J dropped 6 bases, with 12 bases sitting between them. Looked up from germline, CDR1 is SNHLY and CDR2 is FYNNEI. DNA for the CDR3: TGTGCCAGCAGTGTTTTGTTAGATCATGGCTACACCTTC. As protein: CASSVLLDHGYTF.

The chain combines TRBV5-1 with TRBJ2-7; no definite D call. Per the germline V gene, CDR1 is SGHRS and CDR2 is YFSETQ. The V and J ends lost 0 bases and 6 bases respectively, with 7 bases between them. The length of the CDR3 is 12 residues. CDR3 sequence: CASSLGAGEQYF. For the CDR3, the DNA is TGCGCCAGCAGCTTGGGGGCCGGCGAGCAGTACTTC.

The V call is TRBV5-8, the J call TRBJ1-5; D ambiguous. Germline V gene data show CDR1 as SGHTS and CDR2 as YDEGEE. Trimming shortened V by 2 bases and J by 11 bases, and 20 bases separated the two germline ends. The CDR3 covers 15 residues. The chain's CDR3 is CASSFGGPPTGAQHF. The DNA of the CDR3 is TGTGCCAGCAGCTTCGGAGGCCCCCCTACCGGGGCCCAGCATTTT.

The chain links TRBV2 to TRBJ2-7; D uncertain. The CDR3 totals 14 residues. Trimming left V 10 bases short and J 6 bases short, with 22 bases between. The germline V gene encodes CDR1 SNHLY and CDR2 FYNNEI. CDR3 amino acids: CANREAPGVGEQYF. CDR3 DNA sequence: TGTGCCAACAGAGAAGCCCCGGGCGTGGGCGAGCAGTACTTC.

The chain couples TRBV4-1 to TRBJ2-7; D is undetermined. V was shortened by 1 base and J by 5 bases, with 15 bases between the two germline ends. The CDR3 has 15 amino acids. The germline CDR1 and CDR2 sequences are MGHRA and YSYEKL. The CDR3 sequence: CASSQGRAVVDEQYF. CDR3 sequence (DNA): TGCGCCAGCAGCCAAGGGCGTGCGGTCGTGGACGAGCAGTACTTC.

The chain couples TRBV6-1 to TRBJ2-3; the D is unclear. The CDR3 sequence is 16 residues long. Trimming left V 4 bases short and J 2 bases short, with 16 bases between. Germline values: CDR1 MNHNS, CDR2 SASEGT. In DNA, the CDR3 is TGTGCCAGCAGTGTATTCAGAGTAGCTGTCACAGATACGCAGTATTTT. Translated: CASSVFRVAVTDTQYF.

V usage is TRBV5-1 and J usage is TRBJ2-1; 7 bases fit TRBD2. The length of the CDR3 is 16 residues. The V gene's germline CDR1 is SGHRS and CDR2 YFSETQ. V shed 6 bases, J shed 5 bases, and the junction held 14 bases outside the gene matches. The CDR3 loop is CASIQSTGGLNNEQFF. The CDR3 DNA reads TGCGCCAGCATCCAATCGACGGGAGGCCTTAACAATGAGCAGTTCTTC. Drawing the rest from reference TRBV5-1 and TRBJ2-1, the complete variable domain is KAGVTQTPRYLIKTRGQQVTLSCSPISGHRSVSWYQQTPGQGLQFLFEYFSETQRNKGNFPGRFSGRQFSNSRSEMNVSTLELGDSALYLCASIQSTGGLNNEQFFGPGTRLTVL.

The chain has TRBV5-1 and TRBJ1-4, with 8 bases fitting TRBD1. Germline assignment: CDR1 SGHRS and CDR2 YFSETQ. Trimming at V came to 4 bases and at J to 8 bases, leaving 16 bases not matched to a gene. This CDR3 contains 17 residues. In DNA, the CDR3 is TGCGCCAGCAGCCGCGGACAGGGTTCACCCTTCGTGGAAAAACTGTTTTTT. Its protein product is CASSRGQGSPFVEKLFF.